This T cell receptor beta chain was obtained from a study of cytomegalovirus exposure and HLA in healthy donors. Study as a whole: Early on, a data release was issued that held 80 million or so unique TCRs from HLA-typed donors. Study findings and constraints: According to the study, roughly 180 TCR beta chains were cytomegalovirus-associated.

Primers: 60 Vbeta forward and 13 Jbeta reverse. Data came from immunoSEQ multiplex PCR; TCRdb stores just in-frame clones and leaves some out. The table has 110,000 to 150,000 clones, approximately 80% seen once. With respect to this clone: Its antigen remains unknown.

Germline-derived CDR1 and CDR2 are MNHNS and SASEGT. The CDR3 consists of 12 residues. Sample: PBMCs. The chain is built from TRBV6-1 and TRBJ2-5, with 8 nucleotides matching TRBD1. The J call may be wrong; the DNA end is better matched by TRBJ2-7. This TCR was sampled from a woman aged 55 to 70 in good health and CMV-seropositive. The CDR3 protein is CASIDRGHEQYF. The CDR3 DNA sequence: TGTGCCAGCATAGACAGGGGCCACGAGCAGTACTTC.